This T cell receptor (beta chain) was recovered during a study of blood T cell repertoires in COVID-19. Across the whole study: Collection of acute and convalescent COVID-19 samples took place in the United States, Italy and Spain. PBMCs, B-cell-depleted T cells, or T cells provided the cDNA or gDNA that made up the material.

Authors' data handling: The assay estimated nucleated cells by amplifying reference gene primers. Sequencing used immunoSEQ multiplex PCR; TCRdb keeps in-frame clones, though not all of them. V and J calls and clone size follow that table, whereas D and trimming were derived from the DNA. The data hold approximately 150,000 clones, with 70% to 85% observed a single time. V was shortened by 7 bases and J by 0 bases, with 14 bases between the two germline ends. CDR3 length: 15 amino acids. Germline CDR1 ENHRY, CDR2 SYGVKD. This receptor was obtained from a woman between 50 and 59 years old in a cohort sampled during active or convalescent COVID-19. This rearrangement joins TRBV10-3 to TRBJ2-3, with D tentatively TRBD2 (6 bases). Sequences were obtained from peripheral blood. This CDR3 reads CAINPGRGSTDTQYF. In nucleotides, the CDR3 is TGTGCCATCAACCCGGGACGGGGGAGCACAGATACGCAGTATTTT.